The next 22 T cell receptor beta chains were all read from a single sample in a study of OX40 agonist ivuxolimab in advanced cancers. The assay was immunoSEQ multiplex PCR, and TCRdb's table has in-frame clones only and misses some. This table has roughly 13,000 clones, 80% to 95% appearing once. The sample here was CD4+ or CD8+ T cells sorted from blood, taken in a trial of the OX40 agonist ivuxolimab. The receptors derive from an adult with an advanced solid tumor such as melanoma, head and neck, liver or kidney cancer.

By share of the sample, this clone is large. V usage is TRBV7-9 and J usage is TRBJ2-1, with D uncertain. Germline CDR1 is SEHNR and CDR2 is FQNEAQ (reference sequence). This CDR3 has 11 residues. V was pared by 2 bases and J by 8 bases, with 4 bases between. The CDR3 region has the DNA TGTGCCAGCAGCTTAATGGATGAGCAGTTCTTC. Protein sequence: CASSLMDEQFF.

This chain joins TRBV4-3 and TRBJ1-4, with 9 bases lining up with TRBD1. V was pared by 0 bases and J by 7 bases, with 3 bases of the junction left unmatched. The CDR3 consists of 15 residues. Looked up from germline, CDR1 is LGHNA and CDR2 is YSLEER. The CDR3 DNA reads as TGCGCCAGCAGCCAAGATGGGGACAGGGCTGAAAAACTGTTTTTT. Amino acid sequence: CASSQDGDRAEKLFF.

The chain is built from TRBV13 and TRBJ1-1, with a weak D call TRBD1 (6 bases). Looked up from germline, CDR1 is PRHDT and CDR2 is FYEKMQ (reference sequence). V was cut by 2 bases and J by 3 bases, with 16 bases left in between. The CDR3 sequence is 16 residues long. For the CDR3, the DNA is TGTGCCAGCAGCTTACAGGGGTTCACTGGGTACACTGAAGCTTTCTTT. It is translated as CASSLQGFTGYTEAFF.

The chain employs TRBV9 and TRBJ2-1, with TRBD2 matching 12 bases. The CDR3 runs to 16 residues. After removal of 4 bases from V and 7 bases from J, the junction contained 9 bases not matched to a gene. From germline, CDR1 is SGDLS and CDR2 YYNGEE. Here the CDR3 DNA reads TGTGCCAGCAGCTCACGGACTAGCGGGACGAGGAATGAGCAGTTCTTC. Translated: CASSSRTSGTRNEQFF.

The gene calls are TRBV30 and TRBJ1-5; perhaps TRBD1 as D (5 bases). Trimming took 0 bases from V and 2 from J, leaving 11 bases between them. The CDR3 is 15 amino acids. Germline assignment: CDR1 GTSNPN and CDR2 SVGIG (reference sequence). CDR3 loop: CAWSVRGVGNQPQHF. Written as DNA, the CDR3 is TGTGCCTGGAGTGTACGGGGGGTGGGCAATCAGCCCCAGCATTTT. Using reference TRBV30 and TRBJ1-5 for the parts outside the CDR3, the full variable domain is SQTIHQWPATLVQPVGSPLSLECTVEGTSNPNLYWYRQAAGRGLQLLFYSVGIGQISSEVPQNLSASRPQDRQFILSSKKLLLSDSGFYLCAWSVRGVGNQPQHFGDGTRLSIL.

The rearrangement uses TRBV5-6 and TRBJ2-2; 11 bases line up with TRBD2. The V gene end was trimmed by 2 bases and the J gene end by 6 bases; junction bases not matched to a gene: 3. Germline V CDR1 and CDR2: SGHDT, YYEEEE. There are 15 residues in the CDR3. CDR3 DNA: TGTGCCAGCAGCTTTAGCGGGGGGGCCCCCGGGGAGCTGTTTTTT. Amino acid sequence: CASSFSGGAPGELFF.

V gene TRBV19 combines with J gene TRBJ1-2, with D unresolved. Between the trimmed V and J ends, which lost 10 bases and 0 bases, there was a span of 9 bases. Germline lookup yields CDR1 LNHDA and CDR2 SQIVND (reference sequence). This CDR3 is 12 amino acids long. This CDR3 reads CAMLFSNYGYTF. CDR3 sequence (DNA): TGTGCCATGTTGTTCTCTAACTATGGCTACACCTTC.

J is TRBJ1-1 and V is TRBV15, with D maybe TRBD1 (5 bases). CDR1 is LNHNV, CDR2 YYDKDF, per germline (reference sequence). V was clipped by 6 bases and J by 5 bases, with 10 bases between them. The CDR3 has 12 residues. Written as DNA, the CDR3 is TGTGCCACCAGAGACGAGGGGACTGAAGCTTTCTTT. Its protein product is CATRDEGTEAFF.

J is TRBJ1-2 and V is TRBV6-5; unclear D gene. Germline assignment: CDR1 MNHEY and CDR2 SVGAGI. The V end lost 4 bases, the J end lost 3 bases, and 12 bases lay between the germline ends. The CDR3 runs to 14 residues. The chain's CDR3 is CASSLLDQDYGYTF. The DNA for the CDR3 is TGTGCCAGCAGTTTACTCGACCAGGACTATGGCTACACCTTC.

The chain uses TRBV4-1 and TRBJ2-1; TRBD2 matches 9 bases. Unmatched junction bases numbered 5, after V lost 4 bases and J lost 1 base. Per germline, CDR1 MGHRA and CDR2 YSYEKL. The CDR3 loop spans 16 amino acids. The CDR3 bases are TGCGCCAGCAGCCGAGTAGCGGGGGAGTCCTACAATGAGCAGTTCTTC. Protein sequence: CASSRVAGESYNEQFF.

The J gene is TRBJ2-1, the V gene TRBV21-1. TRBV21-1 is recorded as a pseudogene. This CDR3 has 13 residues. CDR3 coding DNA: TGTGCCAGCAGCAATGTTTGGGTAAATGAGCAGTTCTTC. The encoded protein is CASSNVWVNEQFF.

The chain has TRBV4-1 and TRBJ2-3; 10 bases are a match to TRBD2. The germline V gene has CDR1 MGHRA and CDR2 YSYEKL. Losses at the gene ends were 0 bases for V and 5 bases for J; bases not matched to a gene: 8. This CDR3 spans 17 amino acids. The chain's CDR3 is CASSQDGAGGPVDTQYF. CDR3 in DNA: TGCGCCAGCAGCCAAGATGGAGCGGGGGGGCCGGTAGATACGCAGTATTTT.

V and J are TRBV14 and TRBJ2-4, with unresolved D. CDR3 length: 14 residues. V lost 4 bases and J 8 bases, leaving 15 bases between the germline ends. CDR1 is SGHDN, CDR2 FVKESK, per germline. This CDR3 is CASSLGWGGDIQYF. The CDR3 region has the DNA TGTGCCAGCAGCCTCGGGTGGGGTGGGGACATTCAGTACTTC.

This clone has just one count. The J gene is TRBJ2-7, the V gene TRBV5-6; 7 nucleotides align to TRBD2. Germline-derived CDR1 and CDR2 are SGHDT and YYEEEE. J lost 1 base, V lost 7 bases, and 8 bases had no gene match. The CDR3 has 14 residues. CDR3 DNA: TGTGCCAGCGCCCCTGGGGGGGGGTCCTACGAGCAGTACTTC. Protein sequence: CASAPGGGSYEQYF.

The genes are TRBV7-2 and TRBJ2-7; D perhaps matches TRBD1 (5 bases). V lost 5 bases and J lost 3, with 11 bases in between. The CDR3 is 13 residues long. In germline, CDR1 is SGHTA, CDR2 FQGNSA. This CDR3 is CASSDRTRYEQYF. The CDR3 bases are TGTGCCAGCAGCGACCGGACACGCTACGAGCAGTACTTC.

V usage is TRBV4-1 and J usage is TRBJ2-7; TRBD2 matches at 9 bases. This CDR3 has 15 residues. V shed 1 base, J shed 0 bases, and the junction held 1 base outside the gene matches. The V gene's germline CDR1 is MGHRA and CDR2 YSYEKL. CDR3 sequence: CASSQGAGGSYEQYF. CDR3 DNA sequence: TGCGCCAGCAGCCAAGGAGCGGGAGGCTCCTACGAGCAGTACTTC.

The V and J genes are TRBV5-1 and TRBJ2-7; D perhaps matches TRBD2 (7 bases). The germline V gene encodes CDR1 SGHRS and CDR2 YFSETQ. The V end lost 4 bases, the J end lost 7 bases, and 21 bases lay between the germline ends. The CDR3 extends over 15 amino acids. The CDR3 reads CASSPPGGEGSEQYF. CDR3 in DNA: TGCGCCAGCAGCCCTCCGGGGGGCGAGGGAAGTGAGCAGTACTTC.

The V gene is TRBV10-2, the J gene TRBJ2-1; 10 nucleotides agree with TRBD2. Germline V gene lookup returns CDR1 WSHSY and CDR2 SAAADI. This CDR3 has 16 residues. V dropped 2 bases and J dropped 2; count of bases not matched to a gene: 3. The CDR3 nucleotides read TGCGCCAGCAGTGAGAGGCTAGCGGGGGCCTACAATGAGCAGTTCTTC. Its translation is CASSERLAGAYNEQFF.

V gene TRBV7-9 combines with J gene TRBJ1-1, with D possibly TRBD1 on 5 matching bases. The CDR3 spans 15 residues. CDR1 and CDR2 from the germline V gene are SEHNR and FQNEAQ (reference sequence). Trimming left V 1 base short and J 0 bases short, with 9 bases between. CDR3 amino acids: CASSLGGVMNTEAFF. CDR3 DNA sequence: TGTGCCAGCAGCTTAGGGGGCGTAATGAACACTGAAGCTTTCTTT.

The CDR3 DNA is TGTGCCAGCTCACCAGCTGACTCCCCGGACGATGAGCAGTTCTTC. Translating gives CASSPADSPDDEQFF. This chain links TRBV18 with TRBJ2-1; no clear D gene. Trimming took off 2 bases at V and 8 bases at J, with 16 bases between the two ends. CDR1 and CDR2 (germline): KGHSH, LQKENI. This CDR3 is built from 15 residues. Complete variable domain (other parts from reference TRBV18 and TRBJ2-1): NAGVMQNPRHLVRRRGQEARLRCSPMKGHSHVYWYRQLPEEGLKFMVYLQKENIIDESGMPKERFSAEFPKEGPSILRIQQVVRGDSAAYFCASSPADSPDDEQFFGPGTRLTVL.

This clone was seen just once. V and J are TRBV29-1 and TRBJ2-5; D unresolved. Germline V CDR1 and CDR2: SQVTM, ANQGSEA. This CDR3 is 14 amino acids long. Between the trimmed V and J ends, which lost 0 bases and 1 base, there was a span of 9 bases. CDR3 protein: CSVEDERSQETQYF. Here the CDR3 DNA reads TGCAGCGTTGAAGATGAAAGGAGCCAAGAGACCCAGTACTTC.

The chain couples TRBV4-3 to TRBJ2-1; D possibly uses TRBD1 or TRBD2 (6 bases each). Germline V lookup: CDR1 LGHNA, CDR2 YSLEER. There are 17 residues in the CDR3. Trimming pared 0 bases from V and 9 bases from J, leaving 21 bases between. The CDR3 region is CASSQESWGAQLGEQFF. CDR3 in DNA: TGCGCCAGCAGCCAAGAGTCTTGGGGGGCCCAATTAGGTGAGCAGTTCTTC.